The entry below gives a single T cell receptor beta chain sequence along with its context. The data are from a study of blood T cell repertoires in COVID-19. Turning to the study itself: The study drew acute and convalescent COVID-19 samples from the United States, Italy and Spain. The analysed material was cDNA or gDNA that came from T cells, B-cell-depleted T cells, or PBMCs.

Under the authors' procedure: Reference gene primer amplification yielded estimated nucleated cell counts. Libraries were prepared by immunoSEQ multiplex PCR; TCRdb keeps only in-frame clonotypes and omits some of them. The V and J calls and clone size are taken from that table; D and trimming were inferred from the DNA. The sample has about 300,000 clones; about 89% are singletons. Trimming at V came to 0 bases and at J to 5 bases, leaving 2 bases not matched to a gene. The germline V gene encodes CDR1 LNHNV and CDR2 YYDKDF (reference sequence). The CDR3 runs to 14 residues. This TCR came from a man aged 18 to 30 who had recovered from COVID-19. V gene TRBV15 combines with J gene TRBJ2-5; 8 bases match TRBD1. The sequenced material came from peripheral blood. The CDR3 sequence: CATSRDRGLETQYF. The CDR3 DNA sequence: TGTGCCACCAGCAGAGACAGGGGGCTGGAGACCCAGTACTTC.